The 10 T cell receptor beta chains given below trace back to one sample, sequenced in a study of T cell responses to AZD1222 COVID-19 vaccine. Profiled with immunoSEQ multiplex PCR; TCRdb holds only in-frame clones, not every one. The profile shows around 69,000 clones, around 83% of them singletons. The sequencing here drew on peripheral blood, taken on day 0 of AZD1222 vaccination. Every receptor here comes from an adult in good health.

The gene calls are TRBV6-2 or TRBV6-3 and TRBJ2-7; no definite D call. V was clipped by 2 bases and J by 3 bases, with 5 bases between them. Germline V gene sequence: CDR1 MNHEY, CDR2 SVGEGT. There are 12 residues in the CDR3. CDR3 residues: CASSYTGYEQYF. The CDR3 DNA sequence: TGTGCCAGCAGTTACACTGGCTACGAGCAGTACTTC.

CDR3 sequence: CASSIGQGFRSPLHF. The CDR3 nucleotides read TGTGCCAGTAGTATAGGACAGGGGTTTCGTTCACCCCTCCACTTT. The rearrangement joins TRBV19 to TRBJ1-6; 8 positions match TRBD1. This CDR3 is 15 amino acids long. Trimming cost V 1 base and J 9 bases; bases outside gene matches: 5. The germline gives CDR1 LNHDA, CDR2 SQIVND (reference sequence).

The chain couples TRBV4-3 to TRBJ1-6, with a weak D call TRBD1 (5 bases). Germline values: CDR1 LGHNA, CDR2 YSLEER. The CDR3 has 14 amino acids. V lost 0 bases, J lost 13 bases, and 13 bases lay in between. The CDR3 sequence: CASSQERGRGPLHF. In nucleotides, the CDR3 is TGCGCCAGCAGCCAAGAACGAGGCCGGGGGCCCCTCCACTTT.

This chain joins TRBV4-2 and TRBJ2-4, with TRBD2 matching over 11 bases. J was trimmed by 1 base and V by 0 bases; bases with no gene match: 8. The V gene's germline CDR1 is LGHNA and CDR2 YNFKEQ. CDR3 size: 19 residues. For the CDR3, the DNA is TGTGCCAGCAGCCAAGATCTGGGGCTAGCGGGGGGCGCCAAAAACATTCAGTACTTC. Protein product: CASSQDLGLAGGAKNIQYF.

This clone turned up a few times. The V call is TRBV5-4, the J call TRBJ1-1, with unresolved D. The V gene lost 2 bases and the J gene lost 2 bases, with 10 bases spanning the gap. The germline CDR1 and CDR2 sequences are SGHNT and YYREEE (reference sequence). This CDR3 region has 14 residues. CDR3 sequence: CASSLKQRNTEAFF. CDR3 in DNA: TGTGCCAGCAGCTTAAAACAAAGAAACACTGAAGCTTTCTTT.

V and J are TRBV15 and TRBJ1-3; no reliable D call. CDR3 length equals 15 residues. Trimming cost V 0 bases and J 4 bases, with 10 bases left between them. Per the germline V gene, CDR1 is LNHNV and CDR2 is YYDKDF (reference sequence). The CDR3 DNA sequence: TGTGCCACCAGCAGAGAAGGCGCTCTGGGAAACACCATATATTTT. It codes for CATSREGALGNTIYF.

The rearrangement joins TRBV5-1 to TRBJ2-1; no clear D gene. The germline CDR1 and CDR2 sequences are SGHRS and YFSETQ. V shed 6 bases and J shed 2 bases, with 15 bases lying between them. The CDR3 contains 15 residues. CDR3 loop: CASNLGGVTYNEQFF. The CDR3 DNA is TGCGCCAGCAACCTCGGCGGAGTCACCTACAATGAGCAGTTCTTC.

The chain couples TRBV4-2 to TRBJ2-5; D gene uncertain. The CDR3 runs 15 residues. V was pared by 0 bases and J by 3 bases, with 11 bases between. The germline V gene has CDR1 LGHNA and CDR2 YNFKEQ. DNA for the CDR3: TGTGCCAGCAGCCAAGAACTCAATCGCGAAGAGACCCAGTACTTC. It translates to CASSQELNREETQYF.

This clone has more than one count but fewer than ten. This chain uses TRBV27 with TRBJ1-1; D may be TRBD1 (6 bases). There are 15 residues in the CDR3. Trimming removed 6 bases from V and 1 base from J, with 15 bases in between. Germline CDR1 and CDR2: MNHEY and SMNVEV (reference sequence). CDR3 in amino acids: CASSPGWGQNTEAFF. DNA for the CDR3: TGTGCCAGCAGCCCCGGGTGGGGGCAGAACACTGAAGCTTTCTTT.

This clone was seen once. This chain links TRBV5-4 with TRBJ2-7; D may correspond to TRBD1 or TRBD2 (5 bases each). The V gene lost 4 bases and the J gene lost 5 bases, with 22 bases spanning the gap. The CDR3 length is 16 residues. Germline V gives CDR1 SGHNT, CDR2 YYREEE (reference sequence). Written as DNA, the CDR3 is TGTGCCAGCAGCCTCTCCGGGACCAACATCGTCAACGAGCAGTACTTC. Its protein product is CASSLSGTNIVNEQYF.